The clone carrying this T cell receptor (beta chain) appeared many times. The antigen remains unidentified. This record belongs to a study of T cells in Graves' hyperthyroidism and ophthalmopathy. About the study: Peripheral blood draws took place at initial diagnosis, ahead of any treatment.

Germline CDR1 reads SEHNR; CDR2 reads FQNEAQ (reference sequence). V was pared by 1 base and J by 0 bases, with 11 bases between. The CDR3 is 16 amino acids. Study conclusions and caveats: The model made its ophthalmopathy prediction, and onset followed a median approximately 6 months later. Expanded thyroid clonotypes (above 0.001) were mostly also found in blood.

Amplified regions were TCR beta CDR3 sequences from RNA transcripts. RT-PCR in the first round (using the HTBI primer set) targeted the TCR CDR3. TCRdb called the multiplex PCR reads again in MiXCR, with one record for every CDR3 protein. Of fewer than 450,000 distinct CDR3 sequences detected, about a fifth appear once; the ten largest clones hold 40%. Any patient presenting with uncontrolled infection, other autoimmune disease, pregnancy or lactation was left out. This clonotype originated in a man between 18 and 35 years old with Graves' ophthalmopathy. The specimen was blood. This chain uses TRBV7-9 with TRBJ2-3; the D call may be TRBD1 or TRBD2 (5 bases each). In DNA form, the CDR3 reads TGTGCCAGCAGCTTAGGCAGGGAGTCTAGCACAGATACGCAGTATTTT. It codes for CASSLGRESSTDTQYF. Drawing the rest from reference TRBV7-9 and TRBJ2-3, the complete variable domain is DTGVSQNPRHKITKRGQNVTFRCDPISEHNRLYWYRQTLGQGPEFLTYFQNEAQLEKSRLLSDRFSAERPKGSFSTLEIQRTEQGDSAMYLCASSLGRESSTDTQYFGPGTRLTVL.